Below, one TCR beta chain is given with its context. Antigen specificity is unknown. This specimen comes from a study of cytomegalovirus exposure and HLA in healthy donors. Study-wide background: Early released data comprised 80 million to 90 million unique TCRs from HLA-typed donors.

PCR primers comprised 60 Vbeta and 13 Jbeta primers. Data came from immunoSEQ multiplex PCR; TCRdb stores just in-frame clones and leaves some out. Among under 100,000 clones listed, over 60% were seen once. Study-wide results and limits: Both high specificity and high sensitivity reportedly marked the classifier's diagnosis of cytomegalovirus status.

The sample consisted of PBMCs. The clonotype originates from a human donor in good health.

The CDR3 spells CASSRLIQTEAFF. The CDR3 DNA reads as TGTGCCAGCAGTAGACTAATTCAAACTGAAGCTTTCTTT. The chain employs TRBV5-8 and TRBJ1-1, with D unclear. Germline CDR1 and CDR2: SGHTS and YDEGEE. V was trimmed by 5 bases and J by 5 bases, leaving 13 bases between them. The CDR3 is 13 amino acids.